The sequence of this TCR beta chain was determined in a study of blood T cell repertoires in COVID-19. Study details: The United States, Italy and Spain were the sources of the acute and convalescent COVID-19 samples. Nucleic acid was either cDNA or gDNA, and it came from T cells, B-cell-depleted T cells, or PBMCs.

In the original analysis: Reference gene primers were amplified, and this amplification served to estimate nucleated cell counts. TCRdb keeps only in-frame clones here, not all; method: immunoSEQ multiplex PCR. V and J calls and clone size come straight from that table; D and trimming were deduced from the DNA. The repertoire holds about 120,000 clones, with approximately 84% as singletons. CDR1 is SQVTM, CDR2 ANQGSEA, per germline. V was clipped by 3 bases and J by 10 bases, with 24 bases between them. CDR3 length equals 15 residues. Sequencing was performed on peripheral blood. The chain carries TRBV29-1 and TRBJ1-1; D unresolved. The source is an older man with active or convalescent COVID-19. CDR3 DNA sequence: TGCAGCGTTGATAAGGACTCGGCAGGAGAATGGGGAGCTTTCTTT. Its translation is CSVDKDSAGEWGAFF.